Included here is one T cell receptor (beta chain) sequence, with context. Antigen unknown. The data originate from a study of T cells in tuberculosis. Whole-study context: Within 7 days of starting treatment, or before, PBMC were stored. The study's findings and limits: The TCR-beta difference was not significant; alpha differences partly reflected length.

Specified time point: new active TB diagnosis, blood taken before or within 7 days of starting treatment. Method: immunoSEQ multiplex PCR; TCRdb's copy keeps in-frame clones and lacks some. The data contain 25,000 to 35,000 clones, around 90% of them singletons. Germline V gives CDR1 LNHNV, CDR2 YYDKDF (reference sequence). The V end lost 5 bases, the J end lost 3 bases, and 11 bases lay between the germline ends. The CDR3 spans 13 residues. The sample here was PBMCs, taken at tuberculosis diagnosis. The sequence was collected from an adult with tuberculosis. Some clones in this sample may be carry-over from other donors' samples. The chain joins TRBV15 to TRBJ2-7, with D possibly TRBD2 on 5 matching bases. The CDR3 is CATSLEGRYEQYF. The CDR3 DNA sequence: TGTGCCACCAGCCTAGAGGGCCGCTACGAGCAGTACTTC.